This passage covers 13 T cell receptor beta chains from one sample sequenced in a study of regulatory T cells in long-lasting Graves disease. Noted time point: persistent/refractory GD, antithyroid drugs over 5 years with positive TRAb. The TCR library was made from RNA that had been extracted from PBMCs in TRIzol. To make TCR beta libraries, researchers used iRepertoire HTBI primers and Arm-PCR of CDR3 regions. TCRdb fed the multiplex PCR reads into MiXCR, producing one record per CDR3 protein. Among a few hundred thousand distinct CDR3 sequences listed, approximately 25% were seen once. The material sequenced was peripheral blood mononuclear cells (PBMCs), taken when the disease was refractory, from a patient treated with antithyroid drugs. The receptors were gathered from a woman aged 40 to 49 with Graves disease.

The chain recombines TRBV27 with TRBJ2-7, with D possibly TRBD2 on 7 matching bases. CDR3 length: 17 residues. Germline CDR1 reads MNHEY; CDR2 reads SMNVEV (reference sequence). Trimming removed 6 bases at V and 4 bases at J, with 25 bases between. Written as DNA, the CDR3 is TGTGCCAGCAGAGGGCGCGGGGGCCGACTCTGGGGATACGAGCAGTACTTC. Translation gives CASRGRGGRLWGYEQYF.

The chain combines TRBV6-1 with TRBJ2-7; TRBD2 agrees at 13 bases. Germline trimming cut 2 bases from V and 2 bases from J; bases unmatched to any gene: 9. This CDR3 is 18 amino acids long. Germline V CDR1 and CDR2: MNHNS, SASEGT. The CDR3 nucleotides are TGTGCCAGCAGTGAACCCGGACTAGCGGGAGTCAAACCCTACGAGCAGTACTTC. Translated, it gives CASSEPGLAGVKPYEQYF.

At least ten counts were recorded for this clonotype. The gene calls are TRBV12-3 or TRBV12-4 and TRBJ1-4, with 8 bases fitting TRBD1. V lost 5 bases, J lost 5 bases, and 7 bases stayed unmatched. This CDR3 has 15 amino acids. Written as DNA, the CDR3 is TGTGCCAGCAGTCCAAACAGGGGGTCAAATGAAAAACTGTTTTTT. This gives the protein CASSPNRGSNEKLFF.

V is TRBV19 and J is TRBJ1-5; D perhaps matches TRBD1 (5 bases). Trimming shortened V by 8 bases and J by 9 bases, and 14 bases separated the two germline ends. Germline lookup yields CDR1 LNHDA and CDR2 SQIVND (reference sequence). The CDR3 sequence is 12 residues long. CDR3 region: CASRGGARPQHF. CDR3 sequence (DNA): TGTGCCAGTCGAGGTGGGGCTCGGCCCCAGCATTTT.

This clonotype was seen many times. This chain links TRBV28 with TRBJ1-5; D may be TRBD1 (5 bases). With 3 bases removed from V and 4 bases from J, the gap between germline ends came to 10 bases. Germline CDR1 MDHEN, CDR2 SYDVKM. The length of the CDR3 is 14 residues. The CDR3 DNA reads as TGTGCCAGCAGTTTTTTTAGGGGAAATCAGCCCCAGCATTTT. Translated: CASSFFRGNQPQHF.

Only a few counts were recorded for this clonotype. This may arise from a read error, as a much more abundant clone is one base away. V and J are TRBV2 and TRBJ2-7, with D unclear. The V and J ends lost 7 bases and 10 bases respectively, with 14 bases between them. The CDR3 spans 11 residues. Germline assignment: CDR1 SNHLY and CDR2 FYNNEI. The DNA of the CDR3 is TGTGCCAGCAACGGTTGGAATACTCAGTACTTC. Protein product: CASNGWNTQYF.

This clonotype was detected a few times. The chain combines TRBV10-2 with TRBJ1-2; TRBD1 matches at 7 bases. The CDR3 totals 12 residues. Germline-derived CDR1 and CDR2 are WSHSY and SAAADI. V shed 4 bases, J shed 8 bases, and the junction held 4 bases outside the gene matches. CDR3 amino acids: CASSGDSRGYTF. The CDR3 DNA follows: TGCGCCAGCAGTGGGGACAGCCGGGGCTACACCTTC.

The V and J genes are TRBV20-1 and TRBJ2-5; maybe TRBD2 (5 bases). Germline V gene data show CDR1 as DFQATT and CDR2 as SNEGSKA (reference sequence). The V gene lost 0 bases and the J gene lost 5 bases, with 19 bases spanning the gap. This CDR3 is built from 16 residues. The CDR3 bases are TGCAGTGCTAGAGATTCCCTTCTGTCACTAGGGGAGACCCAGTACTTC. It codes for CSARDSLLSLGETQYF.

CDR3 nucleotide sequence: TGTGCCAGCTCAGGGCGCAGGGGAAACACTGAAGCTTTCTTT. Its protein product is CASSGRRGNTEAFF. The J gene is TRBJ1-1, the V gene TRBV28; the D gene is possibly TRBD1 (6 bases). The germline V gene has CDR1 MDHEN and CDR2 SYDVKM. This CDR3 region has 14 residues. Trimming removed 8 bases from V and 2 bases from J, with 15 bases in between. The full variable domain, its missing parts supplied by reference TRBV28 and TRBJ1-1, is DVKVTQSSRYLVKRTGEKVFLECVQDMDHENMFWYRQDPGLGLRLIYFSYDVKMKEKGDIPEGYSVSREKKERFSLILESASTNQTSMYLCASSGRRGNTEAFFGQGTRLTVV.

The rearrangement uses TRBV12-3 or TRBV12-4 and TRBJ2-2; maybe TRBD1 (5 bases). V was trimmed by 6 bases and J by 5 bases, leaving 7 bases between them. This CDR3 spans 12 amino acids. CDR3 DNA sequence: TGTGCCAGCAGCCGGACAACCGGGGAGCTGTTTTTT. This encodes CASSRTTGELFF.

This sequence joins TRBV5-1 and TRBJ2-1; 15 bases align to TRBD2. J gave up 7 bases and V 4 bases, and 15 bases lay outside the gene matches. Germline V gene sequence: CDR1 SGHRS, CDR2 YFSETQ. This CDR3 is built from 19 residues. The CDR3 region has the DNA TGCGCCAGCAGCCCATCGGGACTAGCGGGAGGAGATTTTAGGAATGAGCAGTTCTTC. It codes for CASSPSGLAGGDFRNEQFF.

This chain links TRBV5-5 with TRBJ2-7, with 9 bases matching TRBD1. This CDR3 is built from 14 residues. Trimming removed 7 bases from V and 2 bases from J; junction bases left unmatched: 7. Germline CDR1 is SGHKS and CDR2 is YYEKEE (reference sequence). The CDR3 DNA reads TGTGCCAGCGGGCGGGGACAGGGAACCTACGAGCAGTACTTC. As protein: CASGRGQGTYEQYF.

About this clonotype itself: This may come from a read error, since a much larger clone is one base off. CDR3 nucleotide sequence: TGTGCCAGCAGTCACACGGACCTGACCTCCTACGAGCAGTACTTC. Encoded protein: CASSHTDLTSYEQYF. The chain uses TRBV27 and TRBJ2-7; no clear D. The germline gives CDR1 MNHEY, CDR2 SMNVEV (reference sequence). V gave up 5 bases and J gave up 0 bases, with 14 bases separating them. This CDR3 is built from 15 residues.